Listed here are 27 T cell receptor beta chains from one sample, sequenced in a study of T cell responses to AZD1222 COVID-19 vaccine. Assay: immunoSEQ multiplex PCR; the TCRdb copy retains only in-frame clones and omits some. Of tens of thousands of clones in the sample, approximately 85% are singletons; the top ten hold 9.5% to 13%. The specimen was peripheral blood, collected 28 days after the second AZD1222 dose. The origin of the receptors is an adult who received the AZD1222 COVID-19 vaccine.

The gene calls are TRBV9 and TRBJ1-6; 9 bases line up with TRBD1. The V and J ends lost 3 bases and 5 bases, in that order; junction bases with no gene match: 9. The CDR3 length is 17 residues. Germline CDR1 and CDR2: SGDLS and YYNGEE. The CDR3: CASSAVFGTGNNSPLHF. The CDR3 bases are TGTGCCAGCAGCGCAGTGTTCGGGACAGGGAATAATTCACCCCTCCACTTT.

J is TRBJ2-1 and V is TRBV19; D possibly corresponds to TRBD2 (6 bases). This CDR3 has 15 amino acids. The V and J ends lost 6 bases and 8 bases respectively, with 20 bases between them. Per germline, CDR1 LNHDA and CDR2 SQIVND (reference sequence). The CDR3 bases are TGTGCCAGTAGCCCGGGGAGGACCCGGTTGGATGAGCAGTTCTTC. Its protein is CASSPGRTRLDEQFF.

This clone has just one count. The chain couples TRBV7-9 to TRBJ1-1; D is possibly TRBD1 (5 bases). Per germline, CDR1 SEHNR and CDR2 FQNEAQ (reference sequence). The CDR3 consists of 14 residues. The V gene lost 5 bases and the J gene lost 5 bases, with 15 bases spanning the gap. For the CDR3, the DNA is TGTGCCAGCAGCCCAGGACGGGGGGTGACTGAAGCTTTCTTT. Residues: CASSPGRGVTEAFF.

This chain's CDR3 is CATGASSYEQYF. DNA for the CDR3: TGTGCCACCGGGGCAAGCTCCTACGAGCAGTACTTC. The genes are TRBV12-3 or TRBV12-4 and TRBJ2-7; D may match TRBD1 or TRBD2 (5 bases each). This CDR3 contains 12 residues. Trimming shortened V by 10 bases and J by 0 bases, and 10 bases separated the two germline ends.

The V gene is TRBV5-6, the J gene TRBJ1-1, with unresolved D. Germline V CDR1 and CDR2: SGHDT, YYEEEE. This CDR3 comprises 13 residues. V was cut by 0 bases and J by 4 bases, with 7 bases left in between. In nucleotides, the CDR3 is TGTGCCAGCAGCTTGGCCTCGGGCACTGAAGCTTTCTTT. Protein: CASSLASGTEAFF.

This clone was picked up a small number of times. The V gene is TRBV7-8, the J gene TRBJ1-2; D call uncertain. Germline V gene sequence: CDR1 SGHVS, CDR2 FQNEAQ. The germline V and J ends were trimmed by 0 bases and 8 bases, with 13 bases remaining between them. This CDR3 is 14 amino acids long. DNA for the CDR3: TGTGCCAGCAGCTTAGCGGAGGGCCTGAGGGGCTACACCTTC. This translates into CASSLAEGLRGYTF.

The V call is TRBV5-8, the J call TRBJ2-1; possible D gene TRBD2, 5 bases. The length of the CDR3 is 15 residues. The germline V gene has CDR1 SGHTS and CDR2 YDEGEE. The germline V and J ends were trimmed by 5 bases and 6 bases, with 18 bases remaining between them. Here the CDR3 reads CASRAVEDPPNEQFF. In DNA form, the CDR3 reads TGTGCCAGCAGAGCGGTGGAGGATCCCCCCAATGAGCAGTTCTTC.

There are a few counts of this clone. J is TRBJ1-3 and V is TRBV18; D not certain. CDR1 is KGHSH and CDR2 is LQKENI in the germline V gene. The CDR3 loop spans 15 amino acids. Trimming removed 4 bases from V and 0 bases from J, with 10 bases in between. This chain's CDR3 is CASSQGGLSGNTIYF. In DNA, the CDR3 is TGTGCCAGCTCACAGGGCGGCCTCTCTGGAAACACCATATATTTT.

The chain is built from TRBV5-1 and TRBJ1-6; maybe TRBD1 (6 bases). CDR1 and CDR2 (germline): SGHRS, YFSETQ. V lost 4 bases and J 8 bases, leaving 16 bases between the germline ends. This CDR3 region has 15 residues. CDR3 DNA: TGCGCCAGCAGCCCAGGGGAGGGCAGCTATTCACCCCTCCACTTT. Protein sequence: CASSPGEGSYSPLHF.

This clone is a singleton in its sample. The genes are TRBV10-3 and TRBJ2-7; TRBD1 aligns across 8 bases. The germline CDR1 and CDR2 sequences are ENHRY and SYGVKD. This CDR3 spans 14 amino acids. The V segment lost 6 bases and the J segment 1 base; nucleotides outside the gene matches: 5. The CDR3 DNA sequence: TGTGCCATCAGCAGGACAGGGAAATCCTACGAGCAGTACTTC. It codes for CAISRTGKSYEQYF.

The rearrangement links TRBV29-1 to TRBJ1-4, with D possibly being TRBD1 (5 bases). The germline gives CDR1 SQVTM, CDR2 ANQGSEA. The CDR3 totals 13 residues. Deletions cut 4 bases from V and 7 bases from J, with 13 bases between. As DNA, the CDR3 is TGCAGCGTTGCGCCTAGGGGAAGTGAAAAACTGTTTTTT. Its translation is CSVAPRGSEKLFF.

The chain has TRBV6-5 and TRBJ2-5; D is tentatively TRBD1 or TRBD2 (6 bases each). The germline gives CDR1 MNHEY, CDR2 SVGAGI. Trimming stripped 2 bases from V and 5 bases from J, with 12 bases between. This CDR3 spans 14 amino acids. CDR3 sequence (DNA): TGTGCCAGCAGTTACCTAGGGGGGCGGGAGACCCAGTACTTC. As protein: CASSYLGGRETQYF.

The gene calls are TRBV5-8 and TRBJ1-3, with no clear D. This CDR3 comprises 14 residues. The germline V gene encodes CDR1 SGHTS and CDR2 YDEGEE. Trimming pared 2 bases from V and 0 bases from J, leaving 6 bases between. The CDR3 loop is CASSLAGSGNTIYF. CDR3 coding DNA: TGTGCCAGCAGCTTAGCGGGCTCTGGAAACACCATATATTTT.

The chain uses TRBV5-4 and TRBJ2-3, with a possible D match to TRBD1 (5 bases). Germline-derived CDR1 and CDR2 are SGHNT and YYREEE (reference sequence). This CDR3 comprises 15 residues. Trimming took 3 bases from V and 1 from J, leaving 12 bases between them. The CDR3 coding sequence is TGTGCCAGCAGCTCACAGGAGACACGCACAGATACGCAGTATTTT. Translated, it gives CASSSQETRTDTQYF.

The chain recombines TRBV6-2 or TRBV6-3 with TRBJ2-7, with D hard to call. Germline CDR1 is MNHEY and CDR2 is SVGEGT. Trimming stripped 0 bases from V and 4 bases from J, with 13 bases between. CDR3 length: 15 residues. As DNA, the CDR3 is TGTGCCAGCAGTTACTCGGTCAGCAGTCTTTACGAGCAGTACTTC. Its translation is CASSYSVSSLYEQYF.

The chain recombines TRBV4-1 with TRBJ2-7; maybe TRBD2 (5 bases). The V end was cut by 0 bases, the J end by 6 bases, with 12 bases between. This CDR3 is built from 14 residues. Germline V lookup: CDR1 MGHRA, CDR2 YSYEKL. The chain's CDR3 is CASSQDRVGGEQYF. Here the CDR3 DNA reads TGCGCCAGCAGCCAAGATCGGGTAGGAGGCGAGCAGTACTTC.

The J gene is TRBJ1-1, the V gene TRBV7-9, with 7 bases matching TRBD1. V gave up 5 bases and J gave up 0 bases; unmatched junction bases: 18. The V gene's germline CDR1 is SEHNR and CDR2 FQNEAQ (reference sequence). CDR3 size: 19 residues. CDR3 loop: CASSPWTGPSSALNTEAFF. The CDR3 DNA follows: TGTGCCAGCAGCCCATGGACAGGTCCGTCTTCCGCGTTGAACACTGAAGCTTTCTTT.

This clone is a singleton in its sample. This chain uses TRBV4-1 with TRBJ1-2, with D tentatively TRBD1 (6 bases). The CDR3 length is 16 residues. Germline V gene sequence: CDR1 MGHRA, CDR2 YSYEKL. Trimming removed 2 bases at V and 5 bases at J, with 18 bases between. CDR3 bases: TGCGCCAGCAGCCAATTTGCTAAGGGGGGGACGTATGGCTACACCTTC. It codes for CASSQFAKGGTYGYTF.

The chain employs TRBV4-3 and TRBJ2-7; maybe TRBD1 (7 bases). V was clipped by 1 base and J by 3 bases, with 13 bases between them. This CDR3 is 15 amino acids long. Germline CDR1 and CDR2: LGHNA and YSLEER. The CDR3 DNA reads TGCGCCAGCAGCCAAGCGCGGGGACAGATCTACGAGCAGTACTTC. Translating gives CASSQARGQIYEQYF.

The gene calls are TRBV7-9 and TRBJ2-5; 7 bases fit TRBD2. Germline-derived CDR1 and CDR2 are SEHNR and FQNEAQ (reference sequence). The V and J ends lost 5 bases and 4 bases, in that order; junction bases with no gene match: 7. The CDR3 is 14 amino acids. The CDR3 loop is CASSPIGRGETQYF. The CDR3 coding sequence is TGTGCCAGCAGCCCAATAGGGAGGGGAGAGACCCAGTACTTC.

V is TRBV5-4 and J is TRBJ1-4; 11 bases agree with TRBD1. This CDR3 contains 16 residues. The germline gives CDR1 SGHNT, CDR2 YYREEE (reference sequence). Trimming at V came to 4 bases and at J to 2 bases, leaving 4 bases not matched to a gene. In nucleotides, the CDR3 is TGTGCCAGCAGCGCGGGACAGGGGGTCACTAATGAAAAACTGTTTTTT. This translates into CASSAGQGVTNEKLFF.

The V and J genes are TRBV20-1 and TRBJ2-5; D possibly uses TRBD1 or TRBD2 (5 bases each). The CDR3 is 11 residues long. Between the trimmed V and J ends, which lost 5 bases and 5 bases, there was a span of 9 bases. Germline V gene sequence: CDR1 DFQATT, CDR2 SNEGSKA (reference sequence). The CDR3 sequence: CSALEGETQYF. DNA for the CDR3: TGCAGTGCTCTAGAGGGGGAGACCCAGTACTTC.

The chain combines TRBV12-3 or TRBV12-4 with TRBJ2-1, with a tentative D call TRBD1 (5 bases). CDR3 length: 13 amino acids. V was cut by 2 bases and J by 10 bases, with 12 bases left in between. CDR3 amino acids: CASSLIRVWEQFF. The DNA of the CDR3 is TGTGCCAGCAGTTTAATCAGGGTATGGGAGCAGTTCTTC.

The rearrangement uses TRBV19 and TRBJ1-1; 8 positions agree with TRBD1. This CDR3 is built from 16 residues. Trimming took 1 base from V and 0 from J; bases not matched to a gene: 4. Germline lookup yields CDR1 LNHDA and CDR2 SQIVND (reference sequence). CDR3 coding DNA: TGTGCCAGTAGTATAGTCAGGGGGCGGATGAACACTGAAGCTTTCTTT. Protein: CASSIVRGRMNTEAFF.

This clone is medium-sized (0.01 to 0.1%) by share. The chain carries TRBV18 and TRBJ2-1; TRBD2 might be the D (5 bases). Trimming removed 2 bases at V and 5 bases at J, with 13 bases between. CDR3 length: 15 residues. Germline V lookup: CDR1 KGHSH, CDR2 LQKENI. CDR3 sequence: CASSPSSGRNNEQFF. The DNA of the CDR3 is TGTGCCAGCTCACCAAGTTCTGGGAGAAACAATGAGCAGTTCTTC.

The chain employs TRBV18 and TRBJ2-1; tentative D call: TRBD1 (5 bases). This CDR3 contains 15 residues. In germline, CDR1 is KGHSH, CDR2 LQKENI. The germline V and J ends were trimmed by 2 bases and 0 bases, with 8 bases remaining between them. CDR3 DNA sequence: TGTGCCAGCTCACCAAAGACAGTCTCCTACAATGAGCAGTTCTTC. It is translated as CASSPKTVSYNEQFF.

The rearrangement joins TRBV28 to TRBJ2-3, with TRBD2 identical over 12 bases. This CDR3 is built from 15 residues. Trimming at V came to 7 bases and at J to 8 bases, leaving 10 bases not matched to a gene. CDR1 and CDR2 (germline): MDHEN, SYDVKM. The CDR3 nucleotides read TGTGCCAGCATCATGACTAGCGGGAGACCCGGTACGCAGTATTTT. This codes for CASIMTSGRPGTQYF.